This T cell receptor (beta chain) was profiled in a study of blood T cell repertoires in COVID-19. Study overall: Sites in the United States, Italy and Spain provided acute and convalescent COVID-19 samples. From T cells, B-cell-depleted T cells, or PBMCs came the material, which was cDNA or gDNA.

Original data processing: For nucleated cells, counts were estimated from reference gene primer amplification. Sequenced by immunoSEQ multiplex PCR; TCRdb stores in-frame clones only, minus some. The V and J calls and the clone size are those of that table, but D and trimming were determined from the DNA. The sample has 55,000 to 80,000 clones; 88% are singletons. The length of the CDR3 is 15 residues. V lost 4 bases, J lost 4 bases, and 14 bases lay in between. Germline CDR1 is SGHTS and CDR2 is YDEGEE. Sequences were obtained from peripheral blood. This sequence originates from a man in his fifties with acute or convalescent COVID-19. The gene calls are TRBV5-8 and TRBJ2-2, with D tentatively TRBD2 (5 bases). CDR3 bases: TGTGCCAGCAGCCCAATCGGGATTGGCACCGGGGAGCTGTTTTTT. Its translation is CASSPIGIGTGELFF.